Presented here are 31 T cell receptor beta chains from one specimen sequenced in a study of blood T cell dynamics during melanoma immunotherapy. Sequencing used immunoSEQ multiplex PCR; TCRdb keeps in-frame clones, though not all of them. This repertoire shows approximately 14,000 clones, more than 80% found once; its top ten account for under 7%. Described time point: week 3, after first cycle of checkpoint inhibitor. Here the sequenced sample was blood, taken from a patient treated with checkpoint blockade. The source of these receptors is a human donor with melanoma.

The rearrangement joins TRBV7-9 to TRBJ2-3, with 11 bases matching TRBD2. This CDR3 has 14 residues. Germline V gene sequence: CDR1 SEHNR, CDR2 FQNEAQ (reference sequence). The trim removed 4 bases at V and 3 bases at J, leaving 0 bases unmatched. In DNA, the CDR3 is TGTGCCAGCAGCTCTAGCGGGAGGACAGATACGCAGTATTTT. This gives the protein CASSSSGRTDTQYF.

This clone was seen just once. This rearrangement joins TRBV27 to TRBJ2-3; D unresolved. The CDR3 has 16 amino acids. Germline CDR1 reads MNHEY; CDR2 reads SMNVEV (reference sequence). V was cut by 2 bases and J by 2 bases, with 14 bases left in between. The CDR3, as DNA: TGTGCCAGCAGTTTAACATCCCCCTTTTACACAGATACGCAGTATTTT. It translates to CASSLTSPFYTDTQYF.

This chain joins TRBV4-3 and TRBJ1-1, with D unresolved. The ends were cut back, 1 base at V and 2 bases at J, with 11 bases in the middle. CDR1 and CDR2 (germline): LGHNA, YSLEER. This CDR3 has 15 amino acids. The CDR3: CASSQVGSRNTEAFF. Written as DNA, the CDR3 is TGCGCCAGCAGCCAAGTGGGCAGCCGAAACACTGAAGCTTTCTTT.

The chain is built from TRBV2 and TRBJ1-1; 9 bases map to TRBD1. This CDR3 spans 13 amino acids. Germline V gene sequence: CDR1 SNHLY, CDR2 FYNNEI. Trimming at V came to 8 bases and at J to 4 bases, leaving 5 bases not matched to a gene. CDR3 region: CASWTGARTEAFF. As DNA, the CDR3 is TGTGCCAGCTGGACAGGGGCGCGCACTGAAGCTTTCTTT.

The CDR3 nucleotides are TGTGCCAGCAGCTTGGACGGATACGAGCAGTACTTC. It is translated as CASSLDGYEQYF. The chain links TRBV5-4 to TRBJ2-7; D is unclear. Germline CDR1 SGHNT, CDR2 YYREEE (reference sequence). V was pared by 0 bases and J by 4 bases, with 5 bases between. The CDR3 runs 12 residues.

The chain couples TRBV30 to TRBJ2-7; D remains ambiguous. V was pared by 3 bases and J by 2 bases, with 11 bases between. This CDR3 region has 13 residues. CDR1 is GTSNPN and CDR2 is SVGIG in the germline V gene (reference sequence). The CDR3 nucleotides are TGTGCCTGGAGCCCGTCTATGACCTACGAGCAGTACTTC. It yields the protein CAWSPSMTYEQYF.

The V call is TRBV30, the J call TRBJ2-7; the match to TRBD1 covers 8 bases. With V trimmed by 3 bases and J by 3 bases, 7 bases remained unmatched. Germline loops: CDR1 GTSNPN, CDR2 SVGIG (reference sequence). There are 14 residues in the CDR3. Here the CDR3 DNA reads TGTGCCTGGAGCTCCGGGACAGGTAGCTACGAGCAGTACTTC. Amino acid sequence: CAWSSGTGSYEQYF.

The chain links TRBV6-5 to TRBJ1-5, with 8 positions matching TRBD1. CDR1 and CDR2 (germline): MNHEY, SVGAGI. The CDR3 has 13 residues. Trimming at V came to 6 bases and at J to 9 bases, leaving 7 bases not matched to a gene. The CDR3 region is CASSQGAGGPQHF. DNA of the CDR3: TGTGCCAGCAGCCAGGGGGCCGGTGGGCCCCAGCATTTT.

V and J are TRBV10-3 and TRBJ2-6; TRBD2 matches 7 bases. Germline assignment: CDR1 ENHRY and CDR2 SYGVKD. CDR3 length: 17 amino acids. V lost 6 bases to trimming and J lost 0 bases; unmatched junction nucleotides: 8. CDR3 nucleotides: TGTGCCATCAGACTGACTAGCCAGGCCTCTGGGGCCAACGTCCTGACTTTC. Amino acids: CAIRLTSQASGANVLTF.

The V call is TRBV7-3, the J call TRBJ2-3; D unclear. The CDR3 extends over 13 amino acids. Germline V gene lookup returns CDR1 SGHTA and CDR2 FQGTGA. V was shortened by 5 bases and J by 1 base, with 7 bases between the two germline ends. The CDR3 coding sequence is TGTGCCAGCAGCGTTAGGGGCACAGATACGCAGTATTTT. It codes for CASSVRGTDTQYF.

The CDR3 reads CASSQDGTAQPQHF. The CDR3, as DNA: TGTGCCAGCAGTCAAGACGGGACGGCGCAGCCCCAGCATTTT. The rearrangement joins TRBV28 to TRBJ1-5; maybe TRBD1 (5 bases). This CDR3 region has 14 residues. Per the germline V gene, CDR1 is MDHEN and CDR2 is SYDVKM. Between the trimmed V and J ends, which lost 5 bases and 7 bases, there was a span of 15 bases.

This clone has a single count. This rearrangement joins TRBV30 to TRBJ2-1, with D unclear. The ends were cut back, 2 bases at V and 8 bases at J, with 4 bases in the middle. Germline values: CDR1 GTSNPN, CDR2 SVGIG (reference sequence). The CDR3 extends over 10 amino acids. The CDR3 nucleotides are TGTGCCTGGAGTAGCTATGAGCAGTTCTTC. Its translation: CAWSSYEQFF.

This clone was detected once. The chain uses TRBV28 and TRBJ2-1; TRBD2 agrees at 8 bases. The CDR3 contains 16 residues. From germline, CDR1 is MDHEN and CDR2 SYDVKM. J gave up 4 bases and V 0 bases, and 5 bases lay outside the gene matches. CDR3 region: CASSLWREDPYNEQFF. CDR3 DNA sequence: TGTGCCAGCAGTTTATGGCGGGAGGACCCTTACAATGAGCAGTTCTTC.

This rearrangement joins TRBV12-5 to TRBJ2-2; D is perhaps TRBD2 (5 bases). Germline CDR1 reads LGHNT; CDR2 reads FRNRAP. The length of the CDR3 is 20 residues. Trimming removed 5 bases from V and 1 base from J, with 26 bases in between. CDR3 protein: CASGPDIPPPAELNTGELFF. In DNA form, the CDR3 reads TGTGCTAGTGGTCCCGATATCCCCCCCCCAGCGGAGTTGAACACCGGGGAGCTGTTTTTT. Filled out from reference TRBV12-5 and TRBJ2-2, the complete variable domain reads DARVTQTPRHKVTEMGQEVTMRCQPILGHNTVFWYRQTMMQGLELLAYFRNRAPLDDSGMPKDRFSAEMPDATLATLKIQPSEPRDSAVYFCASGPDIPPPAELNTGELFFGEGSRLTVL.

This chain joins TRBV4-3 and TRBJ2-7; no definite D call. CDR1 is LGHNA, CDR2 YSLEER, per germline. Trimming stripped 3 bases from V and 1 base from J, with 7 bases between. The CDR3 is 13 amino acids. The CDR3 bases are TGCGCCAGCAGCCATATTGGTTCCTACGAGCAGTACTTC. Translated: CASSHIGSYEQYF.

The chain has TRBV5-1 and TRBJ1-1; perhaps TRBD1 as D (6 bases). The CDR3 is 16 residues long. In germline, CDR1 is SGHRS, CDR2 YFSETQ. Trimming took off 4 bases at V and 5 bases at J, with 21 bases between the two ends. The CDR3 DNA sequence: TGCGCCAGCAGCCTTGGGGGCCTACAGGGTAAGACTGAAGCTTTCTTT. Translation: CASSLGGLQGKTEAFF.

This CDR3 reads CASSTRDGNQPQHF. As DNA, the CDR3 is TGTGCCAGCAGCACCAGGGATGGCAATCAGCCCCAGCATTTT. This rearrangement joins TRBV9 to TRBJ1-5, with D perhaps matching TRBD1 (5 bases). Germline lookup yields CDR1 SGDLS and CDR2 YYNGEE. This CDR3 is 14 amino acids long. V was pared by 4 bases and J by 2 bases, with 10 bases between.

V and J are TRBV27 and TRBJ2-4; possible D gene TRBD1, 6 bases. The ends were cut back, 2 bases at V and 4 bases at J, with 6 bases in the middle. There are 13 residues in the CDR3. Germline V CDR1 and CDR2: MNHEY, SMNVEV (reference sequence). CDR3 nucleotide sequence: TGTGCCAGCAGTTTACAGGGGAAAAACATTCAGTACTTC. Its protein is CASSLQGKNIQYF.

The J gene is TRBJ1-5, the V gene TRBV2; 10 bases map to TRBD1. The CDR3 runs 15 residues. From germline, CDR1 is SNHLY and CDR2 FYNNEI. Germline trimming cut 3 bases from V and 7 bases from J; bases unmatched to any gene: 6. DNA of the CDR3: TGTGCCAGCAGTGAGGGACAGGGGTCTGGGCAGCCCCAGCATTTT. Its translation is CASSEGQGSGQPQHF.

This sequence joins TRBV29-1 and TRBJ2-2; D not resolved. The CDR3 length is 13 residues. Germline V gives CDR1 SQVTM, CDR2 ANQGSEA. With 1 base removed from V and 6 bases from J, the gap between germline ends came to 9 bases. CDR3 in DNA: TGCAGCGTTGAAGTCTTAAATTCCGGGGAGCTGTTTTTT. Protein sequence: CSVEVLNSGELFF.

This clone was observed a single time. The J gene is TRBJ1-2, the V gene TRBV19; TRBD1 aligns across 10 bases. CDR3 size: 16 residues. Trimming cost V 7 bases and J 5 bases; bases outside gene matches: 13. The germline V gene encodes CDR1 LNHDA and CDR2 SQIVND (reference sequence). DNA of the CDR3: TGTGCCAGTAACCATGCGGGACAGGGGCAGGTTTATGGCTACACCTTC. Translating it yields CASNHAGQGQVYGYTF.

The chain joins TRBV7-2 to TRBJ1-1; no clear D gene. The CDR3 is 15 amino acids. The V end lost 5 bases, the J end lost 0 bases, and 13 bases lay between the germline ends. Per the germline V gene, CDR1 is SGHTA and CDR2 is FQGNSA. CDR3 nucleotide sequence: TGTGCCAGCAGCCCGCAAGCCGACCTGAACACTGAAGCTTTCTTT. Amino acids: CASSPQADLNTEAFF.

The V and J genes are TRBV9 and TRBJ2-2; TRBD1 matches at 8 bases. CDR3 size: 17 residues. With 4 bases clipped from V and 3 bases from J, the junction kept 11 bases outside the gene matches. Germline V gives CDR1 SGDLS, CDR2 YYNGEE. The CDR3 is CASSPALRTGHTGELFF. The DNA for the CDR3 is TGTGCCAGCAGCCCCGCGCTCCGGACAGGGCACACCGGGGAGCTGTTTTTT.

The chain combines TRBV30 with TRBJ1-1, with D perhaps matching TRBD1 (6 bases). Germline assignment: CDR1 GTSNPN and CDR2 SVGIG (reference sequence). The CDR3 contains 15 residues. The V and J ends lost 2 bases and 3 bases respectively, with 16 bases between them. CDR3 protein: CAWSSWGHEDTEAFF. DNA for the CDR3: TGTGCCTGGAGTTCGTGGGGACATGAAGACACTGAAGCTTTCTTT.

In nucleotides, the CDR3 is TGCGCCAGCAGTGGAGGGACTAGCGGGATTTATGGGGATGAGCAGTTCTTC. Translation gives CASSGGTSGIYGDEQFF. This chain uses TRBV10-1 with TRBJ2-1, with 13 bases lining up with TRBD2. Germline assignment: CDR1 WNHNN and CDR2 SYGVQD (reference sequence). The CDR3 loop spans 17 amino acids. With V trimmed by 4 bases and J by 8 bases, 11 bases remained unmatched.

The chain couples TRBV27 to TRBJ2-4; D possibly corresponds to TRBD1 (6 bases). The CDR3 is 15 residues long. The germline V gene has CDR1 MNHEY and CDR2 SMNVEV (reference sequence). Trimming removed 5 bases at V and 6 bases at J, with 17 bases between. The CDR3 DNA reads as TGTGCCAGCAGTGACGGGACACGACCGGGAAACATTCAGTACTTC. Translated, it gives CASSDGTRPGNIQYF.

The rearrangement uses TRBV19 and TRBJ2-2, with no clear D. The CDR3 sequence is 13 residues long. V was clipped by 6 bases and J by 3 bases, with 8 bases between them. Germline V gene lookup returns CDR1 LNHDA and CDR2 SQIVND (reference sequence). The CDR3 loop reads CASRWSDTGELFF. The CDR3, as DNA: TGTGCCAGTAGGTGGTCTGACACCGGGGAGCTGTTTTTT.

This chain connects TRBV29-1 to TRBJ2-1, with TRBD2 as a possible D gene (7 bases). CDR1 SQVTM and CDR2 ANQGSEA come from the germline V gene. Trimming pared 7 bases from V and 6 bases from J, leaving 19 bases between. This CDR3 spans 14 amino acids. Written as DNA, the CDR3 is TGCAGCGGGGGGGGCGGGAGATCGGTCAATGAGCAGTTCTTC. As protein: CSGGGGRSVNEQFF.

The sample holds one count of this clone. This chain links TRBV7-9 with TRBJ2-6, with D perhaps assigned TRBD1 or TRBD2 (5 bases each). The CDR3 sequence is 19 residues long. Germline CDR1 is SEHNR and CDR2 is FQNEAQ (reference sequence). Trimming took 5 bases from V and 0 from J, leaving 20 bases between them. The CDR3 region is CASSLLGMGDHSGANVLTF. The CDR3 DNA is TGTGCCAGCAGCCTCCTAGGTATGGGGGACCACTCTGGGGCCAACGTCCTGACTTTC.

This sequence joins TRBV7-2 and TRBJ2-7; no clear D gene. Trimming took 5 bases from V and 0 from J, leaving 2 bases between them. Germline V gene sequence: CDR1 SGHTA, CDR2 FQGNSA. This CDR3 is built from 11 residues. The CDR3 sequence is CASSNSYEQYF. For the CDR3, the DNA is TGTGCCAGCAGCAACTCCTACGAGCAGTACTTC. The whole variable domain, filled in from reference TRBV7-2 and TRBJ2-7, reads GAGVSQSPSNKVTEKGKDVELRCDPISGHTALYWYRQSLGQGLEFLIYFQGNSAPDKSGLPSDRFSAERTGGSVSTLTIQRTQQEDSAVYLCASSNSYEQYFGPGTRLTVT.

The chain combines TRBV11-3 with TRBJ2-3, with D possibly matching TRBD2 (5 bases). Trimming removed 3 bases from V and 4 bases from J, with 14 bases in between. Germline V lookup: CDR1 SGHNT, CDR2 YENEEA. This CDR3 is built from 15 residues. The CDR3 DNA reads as TGTGCCAGCAGCTTCGGACTGAGCCCCCCAGATACGCAGTATTTT. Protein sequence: CASSFGLSPPDTQYF.